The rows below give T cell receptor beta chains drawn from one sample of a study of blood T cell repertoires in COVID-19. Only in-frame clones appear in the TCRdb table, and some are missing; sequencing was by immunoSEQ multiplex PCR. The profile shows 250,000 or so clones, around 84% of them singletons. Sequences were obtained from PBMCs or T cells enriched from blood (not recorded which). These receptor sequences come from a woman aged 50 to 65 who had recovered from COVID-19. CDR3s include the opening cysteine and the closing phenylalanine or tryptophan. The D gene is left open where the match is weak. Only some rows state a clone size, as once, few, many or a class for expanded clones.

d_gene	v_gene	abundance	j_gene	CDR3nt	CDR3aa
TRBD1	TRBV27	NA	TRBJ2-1	TGTGCCAGCAGTTCCCCGGGACAGTCTTACAATGAGCAGTTCTTC	CASSSPGQSYNEQFF
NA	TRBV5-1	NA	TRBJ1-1	TGCGCCAGCAGCTTCCCAGGGGCGAACACTGAAGCTTTCTTT	CASSFPGANTEAFF
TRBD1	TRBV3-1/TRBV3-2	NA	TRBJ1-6	TGTGCCAGCAGCCCACAGGGGTTGGGTTCACCCCTCCACTTT	CASSPQGLGSPLHF
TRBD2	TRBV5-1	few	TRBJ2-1	TGCGCCAGCAGCTTGGGGGGAACGGGAGGCGATGAGCAGTTCTTC	CASSLGGTGGDEQFF
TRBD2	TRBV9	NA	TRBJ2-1	TGTGCCAGCAGCGTCGCTAGCGGTTACAATGAGCAGTTCTTC	CASSVASGYNEQFF
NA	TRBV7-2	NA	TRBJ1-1	TGTGCCAGCAGCCCGCGGGGTGGGAACACTGAAGCTTTCTTT	CASSPRGGNTEAFF
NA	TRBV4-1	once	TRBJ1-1	TGCGCCAGCAGCCAGGGGAGACCGACACCTGACACTGAAGCTTTCTTT	CASSQGRPTPDTEAFF
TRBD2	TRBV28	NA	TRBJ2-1	TGTGCCAGCAGTTTCCCCCTAGCGGGCACAGCCTACAATGAGCAGTTCTTC	CASSFPLAGTAYNEQFF
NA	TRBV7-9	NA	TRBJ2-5	TGTGCCAGCAGCCGATTATCTGGAGGAGAGGAGACCCAGTACTTC	CASSRLSGGEETQYF
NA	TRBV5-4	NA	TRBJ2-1	TGTGCCAGCAGCTTGGCGGGAAGAACAAGTTACAATGAGCAGTTCTTC	CASSLAGRTSYNEQFF
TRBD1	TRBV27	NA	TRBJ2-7	TGTGCCAGCAGTTTTGGACAGGGGAGCGAGCAGTACTTC	CASSFGQGSEQYF
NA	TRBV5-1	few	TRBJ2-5	TGCGCCAGCAGCTTACAGCCTTCCCAAGAGACCCAGTACTTC	CASSLQPSQETQYF
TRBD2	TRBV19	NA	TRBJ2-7	TGTGCCAGTACTCAGACTAGCGGGTCGTACGAGCAGTACTTC	CASTQTSGSYEQYF
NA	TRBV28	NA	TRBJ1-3	TGTGCCAGCACCCCCATCAGGGGCGCTTCTCGAAACACCATATATTTT	CASTPIRGASRNTIYF
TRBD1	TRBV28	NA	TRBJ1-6	TGTGCCAGCAGTTTGGGGACAGGGAGGGGTTCACCCCTCCACTTT	CASSLGTGRGSPLHF
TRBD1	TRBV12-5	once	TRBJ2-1	TGTGCTAGTGGTTTGGAACGACAGGGGGTTTACAATGAGCAGTTCTTC	CASGLERQGVYNEQFF
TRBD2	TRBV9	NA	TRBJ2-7	TGTGCCAGGTGGGGGAGGGCCTACGAGCAGTACTTC	CARWGRAYEQYF
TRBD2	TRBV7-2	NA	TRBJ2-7	TGTGCCAGCAGCTTATCCGGTGGGAGGGCCCCCTACGAGCAGTACTTC	CASSLSGGRAPYEQYF
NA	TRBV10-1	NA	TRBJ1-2	TGCGCCAGCCCCCTTTTTGGCTACACCTTC	CASPLFGYTF
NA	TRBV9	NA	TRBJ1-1	TGTGCCAGCAGCGTAGGGGAGGCTGAAGCTTTCTTT	CASSVGEAEAFF
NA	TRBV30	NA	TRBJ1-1	TGTGCCTGGAGTCCTGGCAGGGGGAACACTGAAGCTTTCTTT	CAWSPGRGNTEAFF
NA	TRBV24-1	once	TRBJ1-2	TGTGCCACCAGTGATACCGACAGAATATATGGCTACACCTTC	CATSDTDRIYGYTF
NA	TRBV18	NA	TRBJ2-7	TGTGCCAGCTCACCATTTTCCGGGTTTCACGAGCAGTACTTC	CASSPFSGFHEQYF
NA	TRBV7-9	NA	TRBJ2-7	TGTGCCAGCAGCTTAGCGGTTAGGACAGCTCATTACGAGCAGTACTTC	CASSLAVRTAHYEQYF